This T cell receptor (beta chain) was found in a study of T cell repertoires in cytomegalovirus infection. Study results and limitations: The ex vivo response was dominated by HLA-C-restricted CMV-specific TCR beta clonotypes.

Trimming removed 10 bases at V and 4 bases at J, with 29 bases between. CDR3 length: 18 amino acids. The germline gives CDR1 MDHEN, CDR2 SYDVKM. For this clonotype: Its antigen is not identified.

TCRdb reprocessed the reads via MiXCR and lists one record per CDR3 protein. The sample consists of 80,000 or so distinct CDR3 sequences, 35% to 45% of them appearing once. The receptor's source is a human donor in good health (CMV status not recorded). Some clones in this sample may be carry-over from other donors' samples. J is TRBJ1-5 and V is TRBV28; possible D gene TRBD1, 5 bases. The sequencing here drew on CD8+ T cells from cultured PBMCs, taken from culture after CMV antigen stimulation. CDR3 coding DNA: TGTGCCACCCTAGCAAGACAGCCAGGGCGCGTAGCGAATCAGCCCCAGCATTTT. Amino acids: CATLARQPGRVANQPQHF.